The 32 T cell receptor beta chains given below trace back to one sample, sequenced in a study of cytomegalovirus exposure and HLA in healthy donors. The PCR made use of 60 Vbeta and 13 Jbeta primers. Profiling relied on immunoSEQ multiplex PCR, and the TCRdb table lists in-frame clones only, not all of them. The sample consists of about 170,000 clones, roughly 80% of them appearing once. Sequencing was performed on PBMCs. The source of these receptors is a female donor in good health and CMV-seronegative.

The chain uses TRBV27 and TRBJ1-4; 9 bases agree with TRBD1. The CDR3 has 16 residues. Trimming removed 5 bases from V and 8 bases from J; junction bases left unmatched: 12. CDR1 is MNHEY and CDR2 is SMNVEV in the germline V gene (reference sequence). This chain's CDR3 is CASSIGLQGAGEKLFF. In nucleotides, the CDR3 is TGTGCCAGCAGTATAGGCTTACAGGGGGCCGGAGAAAAACTGTTTTTT.

The chain uses TRBV7-9 and TRBJ2-7, with 7 bases aligning to TRBD2. Unmatched junction bases numbered 2, after V lost 1 base and J lost 2 bases. This CDR3 contains 14 residues. In germline, CDR1 is SEHNR, CDR2 FQNEAQ (reference sequence). The CDR3 protein is CASSLVGGTYEQYF. CDR3 coding DNA: TGTGCCAGCAGCTTAGTCGGGGGGACCTACGAGCAGTACTTC. Supplemented by reference TRBV7-9 and TRBJ2-7, the full variable domain reads DTGVSQNPRHKITKRGQNVTFRCDPISEHNRLYWYRQTLGQGPEFLTYFQNEAQLEKSRLLSDRFSAERPKGSFSTLEIQRTEQGDSAMYLCASSLVGGTYEQYFGPGTRLTVT.

J is TRBJ2-2 and V is TRBV18; weak D call: TRBD2 (5 bases). The CDR3 covers 15 residues. The germline V gene encodes CDR1 KGHSH and CDR2 LQKENI. V shed 8 bases and J shed 2 bases, with 15 bases lying between them. As DNA, the CDR3 is TGTGCCAGCACGGGGAACACGGGAAACACCGGGGAGCTGTTTTTT. This sequence encodes CASTGNTGNTGELFF.

Here the CDR3 reads CASSLSASGSPYNEQFF. The DNA for the CDR3 is TGTGCCAGCAGCTTGTCGGCTAGCGGGAGCCCTTACAATGAGCAGTTCTTC. The rearrangement joins TRBV5-6 to TRBJ2-1; 10 bases align to TRBD2. Germline V gene lookup returns CDR1 SGHDT and CDR2 YYEEEE. The V segment lost 1 base and the J segment 4 bases; nucleotides outside the gene matches: 8. This CDR3 comprises 17 residues.

The chain has TRBV7-8 and TRBJ1-5, with TRBD1 matching over 7 bases. Losses at the gene ends were 2 bases for V and 4 bases for J; bases not matched to a gene: 8. This CDR3 comprises 16 residues. From germline, CDR1 is SGHVS and CDR2 FQNEAQ. The chain's CDR3 is CASSLRPTGNNQPQHF. The CDR3 DNA follows: TGTGCCAGCAGCTTAAGGCCGACAGGGAATAATCAGCCCCAGCATTTT.

The CDR3, as DNA: TGTGCCAGCAGTGAATACGGCGGACAAGAGACCCAGTACTTC. Its translation is CASSEYGGQETQYF. The genes are TRBV2 and TRBJ2-5, with D hard to call. This CDR3 region has 14 residues. Trimming shortened V by 2 bases and J by 2 bases, and 9 bases separated the two germline ends. Germline CDR1 and CDR2: SNHLY and FYNNEI.

The V and J genes are TRBV7-9 and TRBJ2-7; D perhaps matches TRBD1 (5 bases). The CDR3 runs 16 residues. Trimming pared 4 bases from V and 2 bases from J, leaving 18 bases between. From germline, CDR1 is SEHNR and CDR2 FQNEAQ (reference sequence). The chain's CDR3 is CASSSLTPGQTYEQYF. DNA of the CDR3: TGTGCCAGCAGCTCCCTCACCCCAGGGCAAACCTACGAGCAGTACTTC.

This clone was observed a single time. The chain carries TRBV15 and TRBJ1-1, with D possibly matching TRBD1 (5 bases). CDR1 and CDR2 from the germline V gene are LNHNV and YYDKDF (reference sequence). Trimming took off 1 base at V and 1 base at J, with 10 bases between the two ends. This CDR3 region has 15 residues. The CDR3 sequence: CATSRGMQGNTEAFF. The CDR3 coding sequence is TGTGCCACCAGCAGAGGAATGCAGGGGAACACTGAAGCTTTCTTT.

This chain connects TRBV21-1 to TRBJ2-7; the table's D gene call, TRBD2, was not cross checked with the DNA. TRBV21-1 is recorded as a pseudogene. The CDR3 extends over 17 amino acids. CDR3 nucleotide sequence: TGTGCCAGCAGCAATAACACTAGCGGGAGGGTTAACTACGAGCAGTACTTC. This sequence encodes CASSNNTSGRVNYEQYF.

The chain links TRBV7-9 to TRBJ2-1; tentative D call: TRBD1 (5 bases). Trimming removed 2 bases from V and 0 bases from J, with 11 bases in between. Germline CDR1 reads SEHNR; CDR2 reads FQNEAQ (reference sequence). The CDR3 runs to 16 residues. The CDR3 reads CASSLSVTVSYNEQFF. Here the CDR3 DNA reads TGTGCCAGCAGCTTATCGGTGACAGTCTCCTACAATGAGCAGTTCTTC.

V usage is TRBV10-2 and J usage is TRBJ2-3, with unresolved D. Germline CDR1 and CDR2: WSHSY and SAAADI. The CDR3 has 11 amino acids. Trimming removed 8 bases from V and 4 bases from J, with 7 bases in between. The CDR3 loop is CASREADTQYF. Written as DNA, the CDR3 is TGCGCCAGCCGAGAGGCAGATACGCAGTATTTT.

The chain joins TRBV10-1 to TRBJ2-2; TRBD1 might be the D (6 bases). The CDR3 runs to 16 residues. V was cut by 7 bases and J by 2 bases, with 17 bases left in between. In germline, CDR1 is WNHNN, CDR2 SYGVQD (reference sequence). DNA for the CDR3: TGCGCCAGCAAAATCGGGACATCCGCCAACACCGGGGAGCTGTTTTTT. Amino acid sequence: CASKIGTSANTGELFF.

V gene TRBV7-9 combines with J gene TRBJ2-4; 10 bases map to TRBD1. Germline V lookup: CDR1 SEHNR, CDR2 FQNEAQ (reference sequence). CDR3 size: 16 residues. V dropped 4 bases and J dropped 6; count of bases not matched to a gene: 9. The CDR3 region is CASSSRTGGDRNIQYF. CDR3 bases: TGTGCCAGCAGCTCGCGGACAGGGGGAGACAGAAACATTCAGTACTTC.

CDR3 sequence: CASSSTGVSTDTQYF. The CDR3 DNA sequence: TGCGCCAGCAGCTCGACAGGGGTTAGCACAGATACGCAGTATTTT. This chain joins TRBV5-1 and TRBJ2-3, with 8 bases that match TRBD1. In germline, CDR1 is SGHRS, CDR2 YFSETQ. This CDR3 spans 15 amino acids. The ends lost 3 bases at V and 0 bases at J; junction bases unmatched: 3. The full variable domain, its missing parts supplied by reference TRBV5-1 and TRBJ2-3, is KAGVTQTPRYLIKTRGQQVTLSCSPISGHRSVSWYQQTPGQGLQFLFEYFSETQRNKGNFPGRFSGRQFSNSRSEMNVSTLELGDSALYLCASSSTGVSTDTQYFGPGTRLTVL.

In DNA, the CDR3 is TGTGCCTGGGAGGACAGGGTGAACACTGAAGCTTTCTTT. Its translation: CAWEDRVNTEAFF. The chain carries TRBV30 and TRBJ1-1; 8 nucleotides align to TRBD1. This CDR3 is 13 amino acids long. Looked up from germline, CDR1 is GTSNPN and CDR2 is SVGIG (reference sequence). V trimming: 5 bases; J trimming: 0 bases; junction bases outside the gene matches: 2.

This chain connects TRBV5-1 to TRBJ2-7; 11 positions agree with TRBD1. CDR1 and CDR2 (germline): SGHRS, YFSETQ. The CDR3 has 13 amino acids. The trim removed 6 bases at V and 5 bases at J, leaving 4 bases unmatched. The CDR3: CASKRTGGNEQYF. The CDR3 DNA follows: TGCGCCAGCAAGCGGACAGGGGGCAACGAGCAGTACTTC.

This clone was seen once. The J gene is TRBJ2-7, the V gene TRBV27, with D possibly TRBD2 on 5 matching bases. V lost 0 bases, J lost 7 bases, and 16 bases lay in between. Germline assignment: CDR1 MNHEY and CDR2 SMNVEV (reference sequence). The CDR3 contains 15 residues. The DNA of the CDR3 is TGTGCCAGCAGTTTATCGGGAGACGGGGTGGGAGAGCAGTACTTC. The encoded protein is CASSLSGDGVGEQYF.

The genes are TRBV30 and TRBJ2-7; 11 bases align to TRBD2. In germline, CDR1 is GTSNPN, CDR2 SVGIG (reference sequence). The CDR3 sequence is 15 residues long. J lost 6 bases, V lost 2 bases, and 9 bases had no gene match. The CDR3 is CAWSPLSGGALEQYF. DNA for the CDR3: TGTGCCTGGAGTCCCCTTAGCGGGGGGGCTCTCGAGCAGTACTTC.

The sample holds one count of this clone. This chain joins TRBV5-1 and TRBJ2-5; 10 nucleotides line up with TRBD2. The germline gives CDR1 SGHRS, CDR2 YFSETQ. The V and J ends lost 1 base and 0 bases, in that order; junction bases with no gene match: 3. This CDR3 is 16 amino acids long. This chain's CDR3 is CASSLNLAGDQETQYF. CDR3 nucleotide sequence: TGCGCCAGCAGCTTGAATCTAGCGGGGGACCAAGAGACCCAGTACTTC.

The chain carries TRBV7-3 and TRBJ2-1, with a weak D call TRBD2 (6 bases). From germline, CDR1 is SGHTA and CDR2 FQGTGA. The ends were cut back, 4 bases at V and 7 bases at J, with 11 bases in the middle. The length of the CDR3 is 13 residues. As DNA, the CDR3 is TGTGCCAGCAGCTCGCGGGGTGGTAATGAGCAGTTCTTC. Protein product: CASSSRGGNEQFF.

In this sample, this clone turned up once. The chain employs TRBV2 and TRBJ2-5; D is unclear. Trimming cost V 0 bases and J 0 bases, with 8 bases left between them. The CDR3 spans 15 residues. The V gene's germline CDR1 is SNHLY and CDR2 FYNNEI. The CDR3 protein is CASSEAGEYQETQYF. CDR3 bases: TGTGCCAGCAGTGAAGCCGGAGAGTACCAAGAGACCCAGTACTTC.

The sample holds one count of this clone. The chain recombines TRBV11-2 with TRBJ2-7; 8 bases fit TRBD1. The CDR3 contains 15 residues. With 5 bases clipped from V and 3 bases from J, the junction kept 9 bases outside the gene matches. Germline CDR1 reads SGHAT; CDR2 reads FQNNGV. This CDR3 is CASSLPTGGSYEQYF. The CDR3 DNA reads TGTGCCAGCAGCCTTCCCACAGGGGGGAGCTACGAGCAGTACTTC.

The rearrangement links TRBV29-1 to TRBJ2-3, with 9 nucleotides matching TRBD2. The CDR3 consists of 14 residues. J gave up 5 bases and V 4 bases, and 7 bases lay outside the gene matches. Germline V gene sequence: CDR1 SQVTM, CDR2 ANQGSEA. CDR3 residues: CSVVLTSGIDTQYF. The DNA for the CDR3 is TGCAGCGTTGTTTTGACTAGCGGAATAGATACGCAGTATTTT.

This rearrangement joins TRBV6-1 to TRBJ2-2; tentatively, D is TRBD1 (6 bases). Germline CDR1 is MNHNS and CDR2 is SASEGT. The V and J ends lost 8 bases and 0 bases respectively, with 10 bases between them. This CDR3 comprises 14 residues. CDR3 DNA sequence: TGTGCCAGCGCTGGACAGCCGAACACCGGGGAGCTGTTTTTT. It encodes CASAGQPNTGELFF.

The rearrangement links TRBV7-2 to TRBJ2-3; D possibly corresponds to TRBD2 (6 bases). Germline assignment: CDR1 SGHTA and CDR2 FQGNSA. The CDR3 runs 14 residues. Trimming removed 4 bases at V and 6 bases at J, with 14 bases between. The DNA for the CDR3 is TGTGCCAGCAGCTACGGGGGATATAGGGATACGCAGTATTTT. It translates to CASSYGGYRDTQYF.

J is TRBJ1-6 and V is TRBV7-9; tentatively, D is TRBD1 (6 bases). Germline CDR1 is SEHNR and CDR2 is FQNEAQ (reference sequence). This CDR3 region has 13 residues. The germline V and J ends were trimmed by 9 bases and 7 bases, with 13 bases remaining between them. CDR3 DNA: TGTGCCAGTGGGGCAGGGGAAAATTCACCCCTCCACTTT. Protein sequence: CASGAGENSPLHF.

This rearrangement joins TRBV5-4 to TRBJ2-7, with TRBD1 as a possible D gene (5 bases). Germline V CDR1 and CDR2: SGHNT, YYREEE (reference sequence). The CDR3 is made up of 16 amino acids. Between the trimmed V and J ends, which lost 0 bases and 3 bases, there was a span of 16 bases. CDR3 in DNA: TGTGCCAGCAGCTTGGCCCAGGGTCAAATTGACTACGAGCAGTACTTC. This translates into CASSLAQGQIDYEQYF.

This chain links TRBV2 with TRBJ2-4; 7 positions agree with TRBD2. The CDR3 length is 12 residues. With 2 bases clipped from V and 15 bases from J, the junction kept 7 bases outside the gene matches. Germline V CDR1 and CDR2: SNHLY, FYNNEI. The CDR3 sequence is CASSERSGNGYF. CDR3 in DNA: TGTGCCAGCAGTGAACGGAGCGGGAATGGGTACTTC. Combining the CDR3 with reference TRBV2 and TRBJ2-4 gives the whole variable domain EPEVTQTPSHQVTQMGQEVILRCVPISNHLYFYWYRQILGQKVEFLVSFYNNEISEKSEIFDDQFSVERPDGSNFTLKIRSTKLEDSAMYFCASSERSGNGYFGAGTRLSVL.

V is TRBV9 and J is TRBJ1-2, with D possibly being TRBD1 (6 bases). Per germline, CDR1 SGDLS and CDR2 YYNGEE. The CDR3 has 14 amino acids. The V end lost 4 bases, the J end lost 6 bases, and 16 bases lay between the germline ends. The CDR3 loop is CASSPPGGPHGYTF. CDR3 coding DNA: TGTGCCAGCAGCCCCCCGGGGGGCCCCCATGGCTACACCTTC.

The chain has TRBV29-1 and TRBJ1-4; 11 nucleotides align to TRBD1. The junction had 7 bases not matched to a gene; V was cut back by 4 bases and J by 9 bases. Germline-derived CDR1 and CDR2 are SQVTM and ANQGSEA. This CDR3 spans 14 amino acids. The chain's CDR3 is CSVAPGQGAQKLFF. CDR3 DNA: TGCAGCGTTGCCCCCGGACAGGGGGCGCAAAAACTGTTTTTT.

The chain joins TRBV27 to TRBJ2-7; 7 bases are a match to TRBD1. The V gene end was trimmed by 5 bases and the J gene end by 2 bases; junction bases not matched to a gene: 15. Germline loops: CDR1 MNHEY, CDR2 SMNVEV (reference sequence). The CDR3 has 17 residues. The CDR3 sequence: CASSPREDRALTYEQYF. The CDR3 nucleotides read TGTGCCAGCAGTCCCCGGGAAGACAGGGCCTTAACCTACGAGCAGTACTTC.

V is TRBV4-2 and J is TRBJ2-1, with TRBD2 matching over 11 bases. Germline V gives CDR1 LGHNA, CDR2 YNFKEQ. The V gene end was trimmed by 4 bases and the J gene end by 4 bases; junction bases not matched to a gene: 9. CDR3 length: 17 residues. In nucleotides, the CDR3 is TGTGCCAGCAGCCCCTACCTAGCGGGAGGAGAGTACAATGAGCAGTTCTTC. Translating gives CASSPYLAGGEYNEQFF.